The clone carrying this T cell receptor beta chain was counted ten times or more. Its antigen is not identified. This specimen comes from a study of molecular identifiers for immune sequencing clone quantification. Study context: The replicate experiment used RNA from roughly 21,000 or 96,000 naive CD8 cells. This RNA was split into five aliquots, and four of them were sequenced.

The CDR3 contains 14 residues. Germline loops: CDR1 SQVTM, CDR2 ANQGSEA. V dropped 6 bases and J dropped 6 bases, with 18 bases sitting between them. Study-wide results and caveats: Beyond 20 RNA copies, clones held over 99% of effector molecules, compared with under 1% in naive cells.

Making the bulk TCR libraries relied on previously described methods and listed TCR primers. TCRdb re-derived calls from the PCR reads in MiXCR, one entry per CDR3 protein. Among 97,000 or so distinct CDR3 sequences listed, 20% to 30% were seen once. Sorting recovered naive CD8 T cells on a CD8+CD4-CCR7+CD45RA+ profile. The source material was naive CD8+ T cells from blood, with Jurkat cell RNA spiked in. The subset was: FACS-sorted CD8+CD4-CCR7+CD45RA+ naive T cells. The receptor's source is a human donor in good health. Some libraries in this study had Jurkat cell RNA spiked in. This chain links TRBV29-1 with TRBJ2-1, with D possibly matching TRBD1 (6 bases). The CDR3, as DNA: TGCAGCGTGATACAGGGAATTGGTTCCAATGAGCAGTTCTTC. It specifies CSVIQGIGSNEQFF.